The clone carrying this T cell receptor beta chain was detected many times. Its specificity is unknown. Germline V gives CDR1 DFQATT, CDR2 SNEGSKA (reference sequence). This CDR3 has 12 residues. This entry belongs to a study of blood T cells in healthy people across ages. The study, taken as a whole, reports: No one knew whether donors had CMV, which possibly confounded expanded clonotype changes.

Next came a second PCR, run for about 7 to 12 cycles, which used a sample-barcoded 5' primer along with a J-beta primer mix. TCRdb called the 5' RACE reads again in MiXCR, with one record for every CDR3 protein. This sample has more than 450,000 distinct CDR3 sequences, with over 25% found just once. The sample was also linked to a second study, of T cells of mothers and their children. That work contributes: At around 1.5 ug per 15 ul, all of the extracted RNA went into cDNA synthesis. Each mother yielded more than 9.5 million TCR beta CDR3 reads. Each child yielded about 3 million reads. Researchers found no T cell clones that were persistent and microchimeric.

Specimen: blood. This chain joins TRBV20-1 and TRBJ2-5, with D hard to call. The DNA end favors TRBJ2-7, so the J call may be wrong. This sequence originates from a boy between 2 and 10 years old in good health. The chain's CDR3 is CSATIPPYEQYF. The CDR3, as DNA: TGCAGTGCTACTATCCCACCCTACGAGCAGTACTTC.